This TCR beta chain was found in a study of cytomegalovirus exposure and HLA in healthy donors. Study results and caveats: The listing of 150 to 200 TCR beta chains classed them as cytomegalovirus-associated. The later analysis indicated that the majority of CMV-associated TCR beta chains appeared HLA-restricted.

On this clone: The target antigen is unknown.

PCR involved 60 Vbeta and 13 Jbeta primers. TCRdb's copy holds only in-frame clones and misses some; the assay was immunoSEQ multiplex PCR. The repertoire has 160,000 or so clones, around 80% of them found once; the top ten carry about 2%. The specimen was PBMCs. This receptor was identified in a middle-aged man in good health and CMV-seronegative.

CDR3 amino acids: CASTPQGTQYF. The DNA of the CDR3 is TGTGCCAGCACCCCGCAGGGGACCCAGTACTTC. This chain connects TRBV7-9 to TRBJ2-5; possible D gene TRBD1, 5 bases. The V and J ends lost 7 bases and 7 bases respectively, with 10 bases between them. The CDR3 is 11 residues long. Per the germline V gene, CDR1 is SEHNR and CDR2 is FQNEAQ (reference sequence). The full variable domain, its missing parts supplied by reference TRBV7-9 and TRBJ2-5, is DTGVSQNPRHKITKRGQNVTFRCDPISEHNRLYWYRQTLGQGPEFLTYFQNEAQLEKSRLLSDRFSAERPKGSFSTLEIQRTEQGDSAMYLCASTPQGTQYFGPGTRLLVL.